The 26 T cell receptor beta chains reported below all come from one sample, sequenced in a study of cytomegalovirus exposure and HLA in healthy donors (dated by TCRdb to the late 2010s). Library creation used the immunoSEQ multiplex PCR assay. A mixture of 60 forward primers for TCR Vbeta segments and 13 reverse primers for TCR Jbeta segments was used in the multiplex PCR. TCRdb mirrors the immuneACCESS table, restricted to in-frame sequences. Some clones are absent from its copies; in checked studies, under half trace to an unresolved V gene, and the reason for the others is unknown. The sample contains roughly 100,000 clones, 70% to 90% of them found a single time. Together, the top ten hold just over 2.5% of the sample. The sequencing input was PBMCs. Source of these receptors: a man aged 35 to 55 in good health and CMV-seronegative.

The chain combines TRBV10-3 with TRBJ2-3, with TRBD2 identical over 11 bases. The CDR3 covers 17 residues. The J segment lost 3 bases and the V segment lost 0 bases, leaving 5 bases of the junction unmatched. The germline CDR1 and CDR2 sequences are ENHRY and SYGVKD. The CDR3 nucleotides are TGTGCCATCAGTGAGTCTAGACTAGCGGGGAGGACAGATACGCAGTATTTT. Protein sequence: CAISESRLAGRTDTQYF.

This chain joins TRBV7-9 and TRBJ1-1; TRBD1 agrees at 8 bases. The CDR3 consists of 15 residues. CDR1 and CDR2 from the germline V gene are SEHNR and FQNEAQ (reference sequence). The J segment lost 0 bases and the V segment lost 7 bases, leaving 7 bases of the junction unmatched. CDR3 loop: CASNRGDRMNTEAFF. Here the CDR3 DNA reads TGTGCCAGCAACAGAGGGGACAGGATGAACACTGAAGCTTTCTTT.

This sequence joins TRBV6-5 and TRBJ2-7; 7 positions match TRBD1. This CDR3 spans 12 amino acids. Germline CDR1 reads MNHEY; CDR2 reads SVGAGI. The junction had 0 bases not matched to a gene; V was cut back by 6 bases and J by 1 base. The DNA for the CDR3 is TGTGCCAGCAGACAGGGGTCCTACGAGCAGTACTTC. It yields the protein CASRQGSYEQYF.

CDR3: CASSYSAGAREQYF. The DNA for the CDR3 is TGTGCCAGCAGTTACTCCGCGGGGGCAAGAGAGCAGTACTTC. The chain joins TRBV6-6 to TRBJ2-7; D is possibly TRBD2 (7 bases). The V end was cut by 0 bases, the J end by 7 bases, with 13 bases between. This CDR3 region has 14 residues. In germline, CDR1 is MNHNY, CDR2 SVGAGI (reference sequence).

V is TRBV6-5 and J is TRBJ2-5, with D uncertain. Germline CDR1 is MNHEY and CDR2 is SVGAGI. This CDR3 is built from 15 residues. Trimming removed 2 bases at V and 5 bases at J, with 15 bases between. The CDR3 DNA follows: TGTGCCAGCAGTTACAATCTCGGCTACGGGGAGACCCAGTACTTC. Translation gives CASSYNLGYGETQYF.

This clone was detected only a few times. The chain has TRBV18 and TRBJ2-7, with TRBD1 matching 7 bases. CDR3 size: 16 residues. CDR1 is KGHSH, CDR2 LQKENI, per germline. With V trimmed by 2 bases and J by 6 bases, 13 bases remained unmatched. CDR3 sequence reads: CASSPKTTGRTAEQYF. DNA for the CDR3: TGTGCCAGCTCACCAAAGACGACAGGGAGAACGGCCGAGCAGTACTTC.

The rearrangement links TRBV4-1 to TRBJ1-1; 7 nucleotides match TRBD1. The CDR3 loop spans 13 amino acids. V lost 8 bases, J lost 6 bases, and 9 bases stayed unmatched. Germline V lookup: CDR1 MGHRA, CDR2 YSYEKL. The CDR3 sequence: CASRKDRVSEAFF. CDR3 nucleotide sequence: TGCGCCAGCCGCAAAGACAGGGTTTCTGAAGCTTTCTTT.

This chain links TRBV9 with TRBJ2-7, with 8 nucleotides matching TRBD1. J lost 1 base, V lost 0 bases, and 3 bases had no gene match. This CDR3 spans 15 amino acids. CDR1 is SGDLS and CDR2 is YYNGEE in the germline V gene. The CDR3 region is CASSVAGQGSYEQYF. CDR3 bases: TGTGCCAGCAGCGTAGCCGGACAGGGATCCTACGAGCAGTACTTC.

CDR3 protein: CASSLESRDTQYF. For the CDR3, the DNA is TGCGCCAGCAGCTTGGAATCCAGAGATACGCAGTATTTT. The J gene is TRBJ2-3, the V gene TRBV5-1, with D uncertain. This CDR3 region has 13 residues. Germline assignment: CDR1 SGHRS and CDR2 YFSETQ. The ends were cut back, 0 bases at V and 5 bases at J, with 7 bases in the middle.

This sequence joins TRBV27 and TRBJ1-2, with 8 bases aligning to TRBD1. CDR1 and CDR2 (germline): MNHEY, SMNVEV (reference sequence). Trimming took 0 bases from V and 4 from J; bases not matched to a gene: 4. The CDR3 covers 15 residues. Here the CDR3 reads CASSLSRTGFYGYTF. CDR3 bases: TGTGCCAGCAGTTTATCGCGGACAGGGTTCTATGGCTACACCTTC.

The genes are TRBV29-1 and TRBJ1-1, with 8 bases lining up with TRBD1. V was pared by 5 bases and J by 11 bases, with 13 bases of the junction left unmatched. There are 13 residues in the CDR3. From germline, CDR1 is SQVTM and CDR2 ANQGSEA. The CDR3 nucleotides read TGCAGCGTTTACCGACAGGGGTCCCCCGGGGCTTTCTTT. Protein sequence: CSVYRQGSPGAFF. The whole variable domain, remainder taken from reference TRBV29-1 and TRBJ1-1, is SAVISQKPSRDICQRGTSLTIQCQVDSQVTMMFWYRQQPGQSLTLIATANQGSEATYESGFVIDKFPISRPNLTFSTLTVSNMSPEDSSIYLCSVYRQGSPGAFFGQGTRLTVV.

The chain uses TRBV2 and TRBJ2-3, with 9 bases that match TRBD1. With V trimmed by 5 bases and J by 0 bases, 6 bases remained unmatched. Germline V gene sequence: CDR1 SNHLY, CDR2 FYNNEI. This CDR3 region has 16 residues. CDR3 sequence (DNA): TGTGCCAGCAGTCCCCTCGACAGGGGGAGCACAGATACGCAGTATTTT. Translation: CASSPLDRGSTDTQYF.

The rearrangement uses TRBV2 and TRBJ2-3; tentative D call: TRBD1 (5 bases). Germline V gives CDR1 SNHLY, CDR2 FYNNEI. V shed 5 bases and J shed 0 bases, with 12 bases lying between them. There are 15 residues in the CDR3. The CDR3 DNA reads TGTGCCAGCAGTACGGACATTTCTAGCACAGATACGCAGTATTTT. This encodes CASSTDISSTDTQYF.

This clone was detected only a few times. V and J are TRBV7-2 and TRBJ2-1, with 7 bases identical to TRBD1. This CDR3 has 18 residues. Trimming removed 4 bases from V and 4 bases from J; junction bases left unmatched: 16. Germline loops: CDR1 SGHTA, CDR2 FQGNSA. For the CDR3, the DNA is TGTGCCAGCAGCTCCACTCATTTTAGGACAGGCTATTACAATGAGCAGTTCTTC. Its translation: CASSSTHFRTGYYNEQFF. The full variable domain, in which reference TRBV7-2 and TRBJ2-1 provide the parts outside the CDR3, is GAGVSQSPSNKVTEKGKDVELRCDPISGHTALYWYRQSLGQGLEFLIYFQGNSAPDKSGLPSDRFSAERTGGSVSTLTIQRTQQEDSAVYLCASSSTHFRTGYYNEQFFGPGTRLTVL.

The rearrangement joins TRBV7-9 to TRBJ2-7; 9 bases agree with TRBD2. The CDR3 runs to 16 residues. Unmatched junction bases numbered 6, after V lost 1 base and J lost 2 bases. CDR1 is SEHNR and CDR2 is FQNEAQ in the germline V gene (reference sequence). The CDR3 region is CASSLDAGGATYEQYF. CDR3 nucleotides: TGTGCCAGCAGCTTAGACGCGGGGGGGGCTACCTACGAGCAGTACTTC.

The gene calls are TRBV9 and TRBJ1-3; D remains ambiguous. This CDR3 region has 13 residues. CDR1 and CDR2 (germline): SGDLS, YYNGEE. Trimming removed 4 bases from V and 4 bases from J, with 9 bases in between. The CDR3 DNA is TGTGCCAGCAGCCCAGCGGGGGGAAACACCATATATTTT. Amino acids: CASSPAGGNTIYF.

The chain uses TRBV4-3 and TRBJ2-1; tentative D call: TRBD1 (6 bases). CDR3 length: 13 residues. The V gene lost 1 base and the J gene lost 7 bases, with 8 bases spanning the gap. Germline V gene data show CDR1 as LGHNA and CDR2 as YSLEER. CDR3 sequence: CASSQGRGNEQFF. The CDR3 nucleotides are TGCGCCAGCAGCCAAGGTAGGGGGAATGAGCAGTTCTTC.

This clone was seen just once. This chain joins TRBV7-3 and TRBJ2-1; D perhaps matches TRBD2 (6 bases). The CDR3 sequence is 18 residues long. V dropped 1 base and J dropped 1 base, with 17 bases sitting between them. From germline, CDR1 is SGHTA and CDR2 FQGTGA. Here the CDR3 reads CASSLNGLLAASYNEQFF. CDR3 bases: TGTGCCAGCAGCTTAAACGGGTTATTAGCGGCTTCCTACAATGAGCAGTTCTTC.

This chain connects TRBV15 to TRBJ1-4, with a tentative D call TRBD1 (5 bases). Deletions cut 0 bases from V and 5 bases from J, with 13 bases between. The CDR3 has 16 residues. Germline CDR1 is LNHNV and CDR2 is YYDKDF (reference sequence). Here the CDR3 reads CATSRDGAGINEKLFF. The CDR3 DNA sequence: TGTGCCACCAGCAGAGATGGGGCAGGGATAAATGAAAAACTGTTTTTT.

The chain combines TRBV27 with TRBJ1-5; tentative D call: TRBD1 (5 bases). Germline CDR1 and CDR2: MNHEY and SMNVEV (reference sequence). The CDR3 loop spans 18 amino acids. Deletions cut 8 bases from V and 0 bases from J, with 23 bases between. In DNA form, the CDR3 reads TGTGCCAGCGGAAGAACAGGCAGGGATGTATATAGCAATCAGCCCCAGCATTTT. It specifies CASGRTGRDVYSNQPQHF.

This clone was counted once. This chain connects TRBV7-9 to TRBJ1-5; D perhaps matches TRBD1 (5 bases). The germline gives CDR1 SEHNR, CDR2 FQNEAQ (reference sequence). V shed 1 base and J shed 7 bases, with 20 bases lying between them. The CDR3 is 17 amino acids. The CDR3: CASSLERGGQPGQPQHF. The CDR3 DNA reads TGTGCCAGCAGCTTAGAAAGGGGAGGCCAGCCAGGGCAGCCCCAGCATTTT.

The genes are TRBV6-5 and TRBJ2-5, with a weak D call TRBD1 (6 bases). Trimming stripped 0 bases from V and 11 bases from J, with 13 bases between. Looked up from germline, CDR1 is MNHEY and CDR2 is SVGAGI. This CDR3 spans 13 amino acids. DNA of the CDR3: TGTGCCAGCAGTTACTCGGGAACAGGGAAGCAGTACTTC. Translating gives CASSYSGTGKQYF.

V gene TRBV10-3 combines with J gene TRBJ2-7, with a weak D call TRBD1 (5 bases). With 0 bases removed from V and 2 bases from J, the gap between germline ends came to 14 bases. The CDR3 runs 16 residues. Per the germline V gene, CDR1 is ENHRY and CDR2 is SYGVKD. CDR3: CAISESYRQMTYEQYF. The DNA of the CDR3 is TGTGCCATCAGTGAGTCGTATCGACAGATGACCTACGAGCAGTACTTC.

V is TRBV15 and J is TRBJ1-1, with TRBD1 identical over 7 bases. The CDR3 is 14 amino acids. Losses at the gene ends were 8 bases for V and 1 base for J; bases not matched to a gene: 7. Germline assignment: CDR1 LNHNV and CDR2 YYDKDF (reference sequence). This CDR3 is CATSKGQWNTEAFF. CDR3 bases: TGTGCCACCTCCAAGGGACAGTGGAACACTGAAGCTTTCTTT.

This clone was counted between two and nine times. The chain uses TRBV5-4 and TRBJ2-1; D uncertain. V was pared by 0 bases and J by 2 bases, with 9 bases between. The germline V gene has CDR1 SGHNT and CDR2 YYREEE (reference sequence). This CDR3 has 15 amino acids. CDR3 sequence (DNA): TGTGCCAGCAGCTTGGCTAGTGGCCCCTACAATGAGCAGTTCTTC. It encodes CASSLASGPYNEQFF.

CDR3 in DNA: TGTGCCAGCAGCCTCGGGTGGAGGGAGCAGTACTTC. Translation: CASSLGWREQYF. The chain is built from TRBV11-2 and TRBJ2-7, with D possibly being TRBD2 (5 bases). The CDR3 has 12 residues. CDR1 is SGHAT, CDR2 FQNNGV, per germline. Trimming shortened V by 5 bases and J by 7 bases, and 12 bases separated the two germline ends.